The count of the clone carrying this T cell receptor beta chain is one. The CDR3 is 16 residues long. Germline V CDR1 and CDR2: SGHTA, FQGNSA. V was clipped by 2 bases and J by 0 bases; unmatched bases: 7. Sequenced by immunoSEQ multiplex PCR; TCRdb stores in-frame clones only, minus some. The sample lists 90,000 to 130,000 clones, 90% to 95% occurring once. The sample originates from a study of T cell changes during pregnancy in multiple sclerosis. This clonotype was obtained from a female donor with multiple sclerosis, enrolled in a pregnancy study. The starting material was peripheral blood, obtained in the third trimester of pregnancy. The chain employs TRBV7-2 and TRBJ2-7; 7 nucleotides line up with TRBD2. This chain's CDR3 is CASSLFGGSSSYEQYF. The DNA for the CDR3 is TGTGCCAGCAGCTTATTCGGGGGGAGTAGCTCCTACGAGCAGTACTTC.